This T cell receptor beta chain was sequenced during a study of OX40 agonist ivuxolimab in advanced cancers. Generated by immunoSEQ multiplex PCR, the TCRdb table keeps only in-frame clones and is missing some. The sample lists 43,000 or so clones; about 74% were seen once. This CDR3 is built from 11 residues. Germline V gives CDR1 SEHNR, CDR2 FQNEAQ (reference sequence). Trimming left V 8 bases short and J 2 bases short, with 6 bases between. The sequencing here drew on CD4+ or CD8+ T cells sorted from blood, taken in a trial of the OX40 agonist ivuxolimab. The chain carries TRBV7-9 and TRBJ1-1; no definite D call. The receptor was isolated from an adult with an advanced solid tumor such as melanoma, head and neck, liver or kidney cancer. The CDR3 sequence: CASGLNTEAFF. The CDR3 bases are TGTGCCAGCGGTCTAAACACTGAAGCTTTCTTT.